The rows below give T cell receptor beta chains drawn from one sample of a study of blood T cell repertoires in COVID-19. Clones were read by immunoSEQ multiplex PCR, and TCRdb kept only the in-frame ones, dropping some. The top ten hold approximately 50% of the sample, which has 25,000 to 35,000 clones, approximately 89% seen once. Sample: peripheral blood. These receptors originate from a human donor with acute or convalescent COVID-19. The donor label of this sample is uncertain. Each CDR3 is given with its conserved first and last residue. Fields, in order: D gene, J gene, V gene, clone size, CDR3 DNA, CDR3 protein. D genes are given only for firm matches. Size tells how often a clone was seen (once, few, many) or the class of an expanded clone, and some rows leave it out.

>-|TRBJ1-1|TRBV6-1|-
TGTGCCAGCAGTGATTTATCAGACACTGAAGCTTTCTTT
CASSDLSDTEAFF
>TRBD2|TRBJ2-3|TRBV24-1|-
TGTGCCACCGCGCCAGCGGGGTCAGCAGGAAATACGCAGTATTTT
CATAPAGSAGNTQYF
>TRBD1|TRBJ1-1|TRBV19|once
TGTGCCAGTAGTACCGGGACAGGGAGGATCATGAACACTGAAGCTTTCTTT
CASSTGTGRIMNTEAFF
>TRBD1|TRBJ2-2|TRBV19|-
TGTGCCAGTAGCACCCTCCAGGGGGTGAACACCGGGGAGCTGTTTTTT
CASSTLQGVNTGELFF
>TRBD1|TRBJ2-1|TRBV27|-
TGTGCCAGCAGTTCGCCCGGGACAGGTTCCAGAGGGAATGAGCAGTTCTTC
CASSSPGTGSRGNEQFF
>-|TRBJ1-1|TRBV6-5|-
TGTGCCAGCAGTTACTTTGGGACATCAGTTAACACTGAAGCTTTCTTT
CASSYFGTSVNTEAFF
>-|TRBJ2-2|TRBV5-1|-
TGCGCCAGCAGCTTGATAAGGGGCGCCGGGGAGCTGTTTTTT
CASSLIRGAGELFF
>-|TRBJ1-6|TRBV2|-
TGTGCCAGCGAACGACAGCGTAATTCACCCCTCCACTTT
CASERQRNSPLHF
>-|TRBJ1-3|TRBV9|once
TGTGCCAGCAGCCCTAACAGGGCTGGAAACACCATATATTTT
CASSPNRAGNTIYF
>TRBD1|TRBJ1-2|TRBV25-1|-
TGTGCCAGCAGTGATCCCGCATCCGGGACAGAGAACTATGGCTACACCTTC
CASSDPASGTENYGYTF
>-|TRBJ2-1|TRBV5-4|large
TGTGCCAGCAGCTTAGGCCCAGGGTCGGATGAGCAGTTCTTC
CASSLGPGSDEQFF
>-|TRBJ1-1|TRBV28|-
TGTGCCAGCACCCGGCGGCTCCCAAGCGAAGCTTTCTTT
CASTRRLPSEAFF
>TRBD1|TRBJ2-2|TRBV5-5|once
TGTGCCAGCAGCCCCAGGGGGCGGGTCACCGGGGAGCTGTTTTTT
CASSPRGRVTGELFF
>TRBD2|TRBJ2-7|TRBV10-3|-
TGTGCCATCAGTGAGTCTGGGACAGGGACTAGCGGGGGGCCGGGGAAATACGAGCAGTACTTC
CAISESGTGTSGGPGKYEQYF
>TRBD2|TRBJ2-3|TRBV18|-
TGTGCCAGCTCACCACTGGGACTAGCGGGGGTGACAGATACGCAGTATTTT
CASSPLGLAGVTDTQYF
>-|TRBJ2-6|TRBV18|-
TGTGCCAGCTCACCTCCAACAGGATCTTCTGGGGCCAACGTCCTGACTTTC
CASSPPTGSSGANVLTF
>-|TRBJ1-2|TRBV15|-
TGTGCCACCCAGGACAGAGCTAACTATGGCTACACCTTC
CATQDRANYGYTF
>TRBD1|TRBJ2-5|TRBV14|-
TGTGCCAGCAACCCGACAGGGTTGGAAGAGACCCAGTACTTC
CASNPTGLEETQYF
>TRBD1|TRBJ1-5|TRBV5-1|-
TGCGCCAGCAGCTTGGCCGGGACAGGGTTGGATCAGCCCCAGCATTTT
CASSLAGTGLDQPQHF
>-|TRBJ1-1|TRBV19|once
TGTGCCAGTAGTGGTCGGGGTCCCACTGAAGCTTTCTTT
CASSGRGPTEAFF
>TRBD1|TRBJ1-2|TRBV5-1|-
TGCGCCAGCAGCTTGACCGGGAGGGGACAGCACTATGGCTACACCTTC
CASSLTGRGQHYGYTF
>-|TRBJ2-1|TRBV7-8|-
TGTGCCAGCAGCTACTTCGGGGGTACCCTTGGCAATGAGCAGTTCTTC
CASSYFGGTLGNEQFF
>-|TRBJ2-1|TRBV6-4|-
TGTGCCAGCTCTCTTGGCTCGGGTTCCGGCAATGAGCAGTTCTTC
CASSLGSGSGNEQFF
>-|TRBJ1-5|TRBV28|-
TGTGCCAGCATCCGAGGCAATCAGCCCCAGCATTTT
CASIRGNQPQHF
>TRBD2|TRBJ2-7|TRBV27|few
TGTGCCAGCGCCCGGTCGGGCGGGGGGTCCTACGAGCAGTACTTC
CASARSGGGSYEQYF
>TRBD1|TRBJ1-6|TRBV3-1/TRBV3-2|-
TGTGCCAGCAGCCTAGGGACAGGGGGTTCACCCCTCCACTTT
CASSLGTGGSPLHF
>TRBD1|TRBJ1-5|TRBV19|once
TGTGCCAGTAGGATGCCGGGACAGCCTAATCAGCCCCAGCATTTT
CASRMPGQPNQPQHF
>-|TRBJ2-7|TRBV20-1|-
TGCAGTGCTAGATCCAACTACGAGCAGTACTTC
CSARSNYEQYF
>TRBD2|TRBJ2-7|TRBV7-3|-
TGTGCCAGCAGCCCCCCGGGACTAGCGGCCAACGAGCAGTACTTC
CASSPPGLAANEQYF
>-|TRBJ2-5|TRBV18|-
TGTGCCAGCTCACCACGGCACAGGGAGACCCAGTACTTC
CASSPRHRETQYF
>-|TRBJ2-3|TRBV5-1|-
TGCGCCAGCAGCTTGGGAGTTTCCCCGTCACCGCAGTATTTT
CASSLGVSPSPQYF
>TRBD1|TRBJ2-7|TRBV7-3|-
TGTGCCAGCAGCGTAGGGACAGGGGCCAGGCAGTACTTC
CASSVGTGARQYF
>TRBD1|TRBJ2-1|TRBV11-2|-
TGTGCCAGCAGCTTAGATATGGACAGGCGGCCCCCTTTCTTC
CASSLDMDRRPPFF
>-|TRBJ2-3|TRBV25-1|-
TGTGCCAGCGGATGGAGTTACAAAGATACGCAGTATTTT
CASGWSYKDTQYF
>-|TRBJ2-7|TRBV19|-
TGTGCCAGTAGCGAACAGGGTTGGGAGCAGTACTTC
CASSEQGWEQYF
>TRBD2|TRBJ2-1|TRBV9|-
TGTGCCAGCGCACCGGGACTACCTGCCGATGAGCAGTTCTTC
CASAPGLPADEQFF